The rows below give T cell receptor beta chains drawn from one sample of a study of post-analysis software for immune sequencing data. MiXCR, run by TCRdb on the PCR reads, gives a single entry per CDR3 protein. The repertoire holds 700,000 to 900,000 distinct CDR3 sequences, roughly 46% seen once, with 4% to 5% in the top ten. Source material: blood. The receptors shown here come from a girl aged 5-17 years with multiple sclerosis. The CDR3 runs from the conserved cysteine through the conserved F or W. D genes are given only for firm matches. The size of a clone is reported for some rows only, either as once, few or many, or as a class for expanded clones.

J gene: TRBJ2-6
clone size: -
CDR3 length: 14
V gene: TRBV12-3/TRBV12-4
D gene: -
CDR3 DNA: TGTGCCAGCAGGATAGTCTCTGGGGCCAACGTCCTGACTTTC
CDR3 protein: CASRIVSGANVLTF

J gene: TRBJ2-5
clone size: -
CDR3 length: 16
V gene: TRBV4-2
D gene: TRBD2
CDR3 DNA: TGTGCCAGCAGCCCGAGACTAGCGGGAGACCAAGAGACCCAGTACTTC
CDR3 protein: CASSPRLAGDQETQYF

J gene: TRBJ1-6
clone size: few
CDR3 length: 14
V gene: TRBV6-5
D gene: -
CDR3 DNA: TGTGCCAGCGGAATCGACAGTTATAATTCACCCCTCCACTTT
CDR3 protein: CASGIDSYNSPLHF

J gene: TRBJ2-3
clone size: few
CDR3 length: 15
V gene: TRBV5-1
D gene: TRBD2
CDR3 DNA: TGCGCCAGCAGCCGACTAGCCCCTTACACAGATACGCAGTATTTT
CDR3 protein: CASSRLAPYTDTQYF

J gene: TRBJ2-3
clone size: many
CDR3 length: 13
V gene: TRBV6-6
D gene: TRBD2
CDR3 DNA: TGTGCCTCCAGGGGACTAGCCGCAGATACGCAGTATTTT
CDR3 protein: CASRGLAADTQYF

J gene: TRBJ1-2
clone size: -
CDR3 length: 15
V gene: TRBV6-5
D gene: TRBD1
CDR3 DNA: TGTGCCAGCAGCCCCCCCCGGGACAGGGGATTTGGCTACACCTTC
CDR3 protein: CASSPPRDRGFGYTF

J gene: TRBJ1-1
clone size: -
CDR3 length: 16
V gene: TRBV6-5
D gene: TRBD1
CDR3 DNA: TGTGCCAGCAGGATCCGGACAGGGGGTTTCGGCACTGAAGCTTTCTTT
CDR3 protein: CASRIRTGGFGTEAFF

J gene: TRBJ1-2
clone size: -
CDR3 length: 14
V gene: TRBV29-1
D gene: -
CDR3 DNA: TGCAGCGTTGAAGCCCTTTTTGCGGGCTATGGCTACACCTTC
CDR3 protein: CSVEALFAGYGYTF

J gene: TRBJ2-6
clone size: many
CDR3 length: 13
V gene: TRBV29-1
D gene: -
CDR3 DNA: TGCAGCGTTGAAACCTCTGGGGCCAACGTCCTGACTTTC
CDR3 protein: CSVETSGANVLTF

J gene: TRBJ2-7
clone size: few
CDR3 length: 11
V gene: TRBV7-2
D gene: -
CDR3 DNA: TGTGCCAGCAGCCACTCTAGAGAGCAGTACTTC
CDR3 protein: CASSHSREQYF

J gene: TRBJ2-5
clone size: -
CDR3 length: 18
V gene: TRBV7-8
D gene: -
CDR3 DNA: TGTGCCAGCAGCTTGATGGGACTTTGGCAGGACCTACAAGAGACCCAGTACTTC
CDR3 protein: CASSLMGLWQDLQETQYF

J gene: TRBJ1-2
clone size: few
CDR3 length: 16
V gene: TRBV20-1
D gene: -
CDR3 DNA: TGCAGTGCGAGACCAGGGGTGGCCCTACTTGAGGATGGCTACACCTTC
CDR3 protein: CSARPGVALLEDGYTF

J gene: TRBJ2-5
clone size: -
CDR3 length: 14
V gene: TRBV7-2
D gene: -
CDR3 DNA: TGTGCCAGCAGCTTGGAGTCAGCCCAAGAGACCCAGTACTTC
CDR3 protein: CASSLESAQETQYF

J gene: TRBJ2-1
clone size: -
CDR3 length: 16
V gene: TRBV5-1
D gene: -
CDR3 DNA: TGCGCCAGCAGCTTGGTGGTCTCAAGCTCCTACAATGAGCAGTTCTTC
CDR3 protein: CASSLVVSSSYNEQFF

J gene: TRBJ2-7
clone size: few
CDR3 length: 16
V gene: TRBV10-3
D gene: TRBD1
CDR3 DNA: TGTGCCATCAGTGAGTTAACCCCGGGACAGGGATACGAGCAGTACTTC
CDR3 protein: CAISELTPGQGYEQYF

J gene: TRBJ2-1
clone size: once
CDR3 length: 14
V gene: TRBV29-1
D gene: TRBD2
CDR3 DNA: TGCAGCGTCGCAACTAGCGGGAGTATCGATGAGCAGTTCTTC
CDR3 protein: CSVATSGSIDEQFF

J gene: TRBJ2-7
clone size: -
CDR3 length: 14
V gene: TRBV29-1
D gene: TRBD2
CDR3 DNA: TGCAGCGTCGGACTAGCGGGAGCTGGGGACGAGCAGTACTTC
CDR3 protein: CSVGLAGAGDEQYF

J gene: TRBJ2-3
clone size: -
CDR3 length: 17
V gene: TRBV20-1
D gene: TRBD2
CDR3 DNA: TGCAGTGCTACCCTGAATTCGGGGCTAGCGGGAGGAGATACGCAGTATTTT
CDR3 protein: CSATLNSGLAGGDTQYF

J gene: TRBJ2-1
clone size: -
CDR3 length: 17
V gene: TRBV12-3/TRBV12-4
D gene: TRBD2
CDR3 DNA: TGTGCCAGCCCTGGGGCTAGCGGGAGTAGCGCCTACAATGAGCAGTTCTTC
CDR3 protein: CASPGASGSSAYNEQFF

J gene: TRBJ2-7
clone size: -
CDR3 length: 17
V gene: TRBV7-3
D gene: TRBD2
CDR3 DNA: TGTGCCAGCAGCTTAACGGCGATTAGCGGGGAGGGATACGAGCAGTACTTC
CDR3 protein: CASSLTAISGEGYEQYF

J gene: TRBJ2-5
clone size: -
CDR3 length: 13
V gene: TRBV30
D gene: -
CDR3 DNA: TGTGCCTGGAGTGTAAGAGAGAAAGAGACCCAGTACTTC
CDR3 protein: CAWSVREKETQYF

J gene: TRBJ1-2
clone size: -
CDR3 length: 18
V gene: TRBV12-3/TRBV12-4
D gene: TRBD1
CDR3 DNA: TGTGCCAGCAGCCCCCGAAAAGGACAGGGCTATACTAACTATGGCTACACCTTC
CDR3 protein: CASSPRKGQGYTNYGYTF

J gene: TRBJ2-5
clone size: few
CDR3 length: 13
V gene: TRBV7-9
D gene: TRBD1
CDR3 DNA: TGTGCCAGCAGACAGGGGGGCCGAGAGACCCAGTACTTC
CDR3 protein: CASRQGGRETQYF

J gene: TRBJ2-3
clone size: once
CDR3 length: 13
V gene: TRBV7-9
D gene: -
CDR3 DNA: TGTGCCAGCAGCCCACCGGAGACAGATACGCAGTATTTT
CDR3 protein: CASSPPETDTQYF

J gene: TRBJ1-4
clone size: -
CDR3 length: 15
V gene: TRBV18
D gene: -
CDR3 DNA: TGTGCCAGCTCACGTACGAAAGCAACTAATGAAAAACTGTTTTTT
CDR3 protein: CASSRTKATNEKLFF

J gene: TRBJ1-2
clone size: -
CDR3 length: 15
V gene: TRBV7-9
D gene: TRBD1
CDR3 DNA: TGTGCCAGCAGCCCAGGGGGGCCCGGGACAAGTGGCTACACCTTC
CDR3 protein: CASSPGGPGTSGYTF

J gene: TRBJ2-1
clone size: -
CDR3 length: 17
V gene: TRBV4-3
D gene: TRBD2
CDR3 DNA: TGCGCCAGCAGCCAAGTTAGGGGAGGACTAGCGCAAGCTGAGCAGTTCTTC
CDR3 protein: CASSQVRGGLAQAEQFF

J gene: TRBJ2-7
clone size: -
CDR3 length: 13
V gene: TRBV25-1
D gene: TRBD1
CDR3 DNA: TGTGCCGCGGGCCCTGGCAGGGGGTACGAGCAGTACTTC
CDR3 protein: CAAGPGRGYEQYF

J gene: TRBJ2-1
clone size: -
CDR3 length: 16
V gene: TRBV9
D gene: TRBD1
CDR3 DNA: TGTGCCAGCAGCGAAGGAACAGGGGGAGCCTACAATGAGCAGTTCTTC
CDR3 protein: CASSEGTGGAYNEQFF

J gene: TRBJ2-1
clone size: once
CDR3 length: 15
V gene: TRBV5-1
D gene: -
CDR3 DNA: TGCGCCAGCAGCTCGGAGGGGGGCTCCTACAATGAGCAGTTCTTC
CDR3 protein: CASSSEGGSYNEQFF

J gene: TRBJ2-6
clone size: few
CDR3 length: 17
V gene: TRBV7-9
D gene: -
CDR3 DNA: TGTGCCAGCACCCTCTGGGGGGCGACCTCTGGGGCCAACGTCCTGACTTTC
CDR3 protein: CASTLWGATSGANVLTF

J gene: TRBJ2-7
clone size: few
CDR3 length: 14
V gene: TRBV12-3/TRBV12-4
D gene: TRBD2
CDR3 DNA: TGTGCCAGCAGGCCTAGCGGGAGTAACTACGAGCAGTACTTC
CDR3 protein: CASRPSGSNYEQYF

J gene: TRBJ2-1
clone size: -
CDR3 length: 14
V gene: TRBV29-1
D gene: -
CDR3 DNA: TGCACCACTGTGCGGAGCCCCTCCTACAATGAGCAGTTCTTC
CDR3 protein: CTTVRSPSYNEQFF

J gene: TRBJ2-1
clone size: -
CDR3 length: 16
V gene: TRBV7-8
D gene: -
CDR3 DNA: TGTGCCAGCAGCCCCCCATCAGGGAGAACCTACAATGAGCAGTTCTTC
CDR3 protein: CASSPPSGRTYNEQFF

J gene: TRBJ2-7
clone size: few
CDR3 length: 13
V gene: TRBV20-1
D gene: -
CDR3 DNA: TGCAGTGCCGCACGGGAGATAGCCTACGAGCAGTACTTC
CDR3 protein: CSAAREIAYEQYF

J gene: TRBJ1-5
clone size: -
CDR3 length: 15
V gene: TRBV12-3/TRBV12-4
D gene: -
CDR3 DNA: TGTGCCAGCAGTCCACAGCAAAATAGCAATCAGCCCCAGCATTTT
CDR3 protein: CASSPQQNSNQPQHF

J gene: TRBJ2-5
clone size: few
CDR3 length: 14
V gene: TRBV12-3/TRBV12-4
D gene: -
CDR3 DNA: TGTGCCAGCACCAACACTCAATCCCAAGAGACCCAGTACTTC
CDR3 protein: CASTNTQSQETQYF

J gene: TRBJ2-5
clone size: few
CDR3 length: 18
V gene: TRBV9
D gene: TRBD2
CDR3 DNA: TGTGCCAGCAGCGTAGACCCTACCGGGACTAGCTTTAACAATGAGCAGTACTTC
CDR3 protein: CASSVDPTGTSFNNEQYF

J gene: TRBJ2-7
clone size: -
CDR3 length: 14
V gene: TRBV6-5
D gene: -
CDR3 DNA: TGTGCCAGCGGCCAGGGACTCCTATCGTACGAGCAGTACTTC
CDR3 protein: CASGQGLLSYEQYF

J gene: TRBJ2-1
clone size: few
CDR3 length: 15
V gene: TRBV5-1
D gene: TRBD1
CDR3 DNA: TGCGCCAGCAGGAAGGGGACAGGGGGAGGGAATGAGCAGTTCTTC
CDR3 protein: CASRKGTGGGNEQFF

J gene: TRBJ2-7
clone size: -
CDR3 length: 14
V gene: TRBV30
D gene: -
CDR3 DNA: TGTGCCTGGAGTGGTCCAGCGGAGGCCTACGAGCAGTACTTC
CDR3 protein: CAWSGPAEAYEQYF

J gene: TRBJ2-5
clone size: -
CDR3 length: 15
V gene: TRBV7-7
D gene: -
CDR3 DNA: TGTGCTAGCAGCTTAGCGAGGGAGAGTGTGGAGACCCAGTACTTC
CDR3 protein: CASSLARESVETQYF

J gene: TRBJ2-7
clone size: few
CDR3 length: 16
V gene: TRBV6-6
D gene: -
CDR3 DNA: TGTGCCAGCAGCTACCCCTGGAGTGTCACGACCTACGAGCAGTACTTC
CDR3 protein: CASSYPWSVTTYEQYF

J gene: TRBJ2-2
clone size: -
CDR3 length: 15
V gene: TRBV9
D gene: -
CDR3 DNA: TGTGCCAGCAGCGTCTCCACCAGGGGTCCCGGGGAGCGGTTTTTT
CDR3 protein: CASSVSTRGPGERFF

J gene: TRBJ1-2
clone size: -
CDR3 length: 14
V gene: TRBV18
D gene: -
CDR3 DNA: TGTGCCAGCTCACCAAGAGGACAGCTCTATGGCTACACCTTC
CDR3 protein: CASSPRGQLYGYTF

J gene: TRBJ2-7
clone size: many
CDR3 length: 16
V gene: TRBV6-2/TRBV6-3
D gene: TRBD2
CDR3 DNA: TGTGCCAGCAGTGAGACTAGCGGGAGGAAGATCCACGAGCAGTACTTC
CDR3 protein: CASSETSGRKIHEQYF

J gene: TRBJ2-7
clone size: -
CDR3 length: 15
V gene: TRBV20-1
D gene: TRBD1
CDR3 DNA: TGCAGTGCTAGCACCACAGGGGAAATCAGCTACGAGCAGTACTTC
CDR3 protein: CSASTTGEISYEQYF

J gene: TRBJ2-7
clone size: -
CDR3 length: 18
V gene: TRBV29-1
D gene: -
CDR3 DNA: TGCAGCGTTGGGGGCGGACGAATCGACCCTCATCGGTCCTACGAGCAGTACTTC
CDR3 protein: CSVGGGRIDPHRSYEQYF

J gene: TRBJ1-2
clone size: -
CDR3 length: 15
V gene: TRBV4-1
D gene: TRBD1
CDR3 DNA: TGCGCCAGCAGCCAAGATGAGACAGGGGGCGAGGGCTACACCTTC
CDR3 protein: CASSQDETGGEGYTF